This T cell receptor beta chain derives from a study of type 1 and type 2 diabetes patients. The PCR template was genomic DNA. A primer set of 30 forward and 13 reverse primers amplified the CDR3. Via MiXCR, TCRdb re-called the multiplex PCR reads, giving one row per CDR3 protein. The data contain about 270,000 distinct CDR3 sequences, over 45% of them singletons. Sequenced input: peripheral blood mononuclear cells (PBMCs). This receptor was taken from a man aged 18 to 29 with type 2 diabetes.

CDR3 residues: CASSLTSWGTYEQYF. The CDR3, as DNA: TGTGCCAGCAGTTTAACGAGCTGGGGGACCTACGAGCAGTACTTC. The chain carries TRBV27 and TRBJ2-7; tentatively, D is TRBD1 or TRBD2 (5 bases each). There are 15 residues in the CDR3. The germline CDR1 and CDR2 sequences are MNHEY and SMNVEV (reference sequence). With 2 bases removed from V and 2 bases from J, the gap between germline ends came to 13 bases.